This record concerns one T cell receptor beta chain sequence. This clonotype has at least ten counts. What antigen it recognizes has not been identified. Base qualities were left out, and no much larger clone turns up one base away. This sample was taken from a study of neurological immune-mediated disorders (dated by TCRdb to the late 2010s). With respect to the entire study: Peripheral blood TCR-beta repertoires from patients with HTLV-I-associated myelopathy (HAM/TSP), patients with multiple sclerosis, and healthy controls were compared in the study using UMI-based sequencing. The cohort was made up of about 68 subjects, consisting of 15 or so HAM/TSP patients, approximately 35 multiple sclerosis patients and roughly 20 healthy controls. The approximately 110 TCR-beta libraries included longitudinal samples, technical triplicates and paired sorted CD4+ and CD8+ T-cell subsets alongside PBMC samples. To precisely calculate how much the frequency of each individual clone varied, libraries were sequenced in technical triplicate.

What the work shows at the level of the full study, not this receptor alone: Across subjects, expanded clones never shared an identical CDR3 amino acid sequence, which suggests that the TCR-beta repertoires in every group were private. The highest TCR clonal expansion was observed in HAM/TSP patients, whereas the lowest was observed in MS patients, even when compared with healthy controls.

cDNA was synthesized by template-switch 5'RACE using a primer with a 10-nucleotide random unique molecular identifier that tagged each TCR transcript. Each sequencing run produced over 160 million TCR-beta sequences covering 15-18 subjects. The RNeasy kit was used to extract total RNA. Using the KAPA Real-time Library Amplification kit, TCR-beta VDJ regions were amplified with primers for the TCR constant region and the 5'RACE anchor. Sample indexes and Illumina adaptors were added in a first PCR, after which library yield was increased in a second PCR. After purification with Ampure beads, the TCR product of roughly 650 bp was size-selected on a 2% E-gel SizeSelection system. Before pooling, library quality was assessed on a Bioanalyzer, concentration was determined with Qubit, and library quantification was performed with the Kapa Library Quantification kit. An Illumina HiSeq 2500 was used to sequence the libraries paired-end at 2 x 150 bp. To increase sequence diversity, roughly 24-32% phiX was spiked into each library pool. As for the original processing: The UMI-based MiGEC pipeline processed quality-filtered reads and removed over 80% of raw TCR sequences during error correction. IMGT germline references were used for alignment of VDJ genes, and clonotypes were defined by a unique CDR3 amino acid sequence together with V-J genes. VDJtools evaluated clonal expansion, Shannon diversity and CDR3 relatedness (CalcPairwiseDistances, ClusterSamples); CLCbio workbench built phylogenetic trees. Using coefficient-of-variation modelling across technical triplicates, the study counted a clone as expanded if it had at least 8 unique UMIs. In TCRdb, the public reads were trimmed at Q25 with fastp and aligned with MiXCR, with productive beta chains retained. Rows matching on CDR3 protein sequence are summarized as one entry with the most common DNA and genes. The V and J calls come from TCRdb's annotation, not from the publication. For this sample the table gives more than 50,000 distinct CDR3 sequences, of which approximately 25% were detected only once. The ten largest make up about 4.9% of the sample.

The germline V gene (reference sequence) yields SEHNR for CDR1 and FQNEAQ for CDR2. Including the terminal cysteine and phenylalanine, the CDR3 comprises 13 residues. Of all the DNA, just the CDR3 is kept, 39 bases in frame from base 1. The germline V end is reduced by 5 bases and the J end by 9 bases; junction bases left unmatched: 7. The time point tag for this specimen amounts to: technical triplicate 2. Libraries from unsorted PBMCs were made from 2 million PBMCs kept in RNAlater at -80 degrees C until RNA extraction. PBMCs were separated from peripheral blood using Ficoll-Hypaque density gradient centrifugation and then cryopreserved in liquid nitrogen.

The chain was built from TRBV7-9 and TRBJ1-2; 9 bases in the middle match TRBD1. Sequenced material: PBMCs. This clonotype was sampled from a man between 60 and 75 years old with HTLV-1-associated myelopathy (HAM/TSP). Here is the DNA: TGTGCCAGCAGCCCGAGACAGGGGGTCCGCTACACCTTC. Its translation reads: CASSPRQGVRYTF. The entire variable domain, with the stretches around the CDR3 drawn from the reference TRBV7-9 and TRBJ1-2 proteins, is DTGVSQNPRHKITKRGQNVTFRCDPISEHNRLYWYRQTLGQGPEFLTYFQNEAQLEKSRLLSDRFSAERPKGSFSTLEIQRTEQGDSAMYLCASSPRQGVRYTFGSGTRLTVV.